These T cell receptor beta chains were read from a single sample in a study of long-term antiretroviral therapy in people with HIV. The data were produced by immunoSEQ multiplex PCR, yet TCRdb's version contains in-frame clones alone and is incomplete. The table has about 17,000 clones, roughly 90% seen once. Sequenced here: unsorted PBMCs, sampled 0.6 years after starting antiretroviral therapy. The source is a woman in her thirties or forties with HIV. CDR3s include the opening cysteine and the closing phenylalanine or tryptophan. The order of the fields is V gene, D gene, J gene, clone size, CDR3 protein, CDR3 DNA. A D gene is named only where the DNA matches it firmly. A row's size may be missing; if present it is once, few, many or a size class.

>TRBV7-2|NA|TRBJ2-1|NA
CASRGGASSYNEQFF
TGTGCCAGCAGGGGCGGGGCTAGTTCCTACAATGAGCAGTTCTTC
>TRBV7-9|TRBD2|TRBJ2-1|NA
CASSSGLAGVYNEQFF
TGTGCCAGCAGCTCGGGACTAGCGGGCGTCTACAATGAGCAGTTCTTC
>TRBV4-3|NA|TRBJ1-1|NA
CASSQDGRRNTEAFF
TGCGCCAGCAGCCAAGATGGGCGACGGAACACTGAAGCTTTCTTT
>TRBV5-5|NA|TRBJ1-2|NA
CASSPRGDGFRGYTF
TGTGCCAGCAGCCCCCGGGGTGACGGGTTCAGGGGCTACACCTTC
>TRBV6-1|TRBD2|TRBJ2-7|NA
CASTQGLAGSYEQYF
TGTGCCAGCACCCAGGGACTAGCGGGGTCCTACGAGCAGTACTTC
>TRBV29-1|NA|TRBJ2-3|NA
CSVGLGVASTDTQYF
TGCAGCGTTGGGCTAGGAGTGGCTAGCACAGATACGCAGTATTTT
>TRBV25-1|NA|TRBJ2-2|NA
CASSDSFPGELFF
TGTGCCAGCAGTGATTCGTTTCCCGGGGAGCTGTTTTTT
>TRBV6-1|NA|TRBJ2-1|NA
CASSEASRFGEQFF
TGTGCCAGCAGTGAAGCGAGTAGGTTCGGAGAGCAGTTCTTC
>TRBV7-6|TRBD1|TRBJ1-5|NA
CASSLGGQGDQPQHF
TGTGCCAGCAGCTTAGGGGGACAGGGAGATCAGCCCCAGCATTTT
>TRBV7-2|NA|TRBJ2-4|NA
CASSLGLREAKNIQYF
TGTGCCAGCAGCTTAGGTCTCAGGGAAGCCAAAAACATTCAGTACTTC
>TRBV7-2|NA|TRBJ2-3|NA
CASSLKTGSTDTQYF
TGTGCCAGCAGCTTAAAGACGGGGAGCACAGATACGCAGTATTTT
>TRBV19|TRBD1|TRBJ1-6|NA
CASSNQGGNSPLHF
TGTGCCAGTAGTAATCAGGGGGGTAATTCACCCCTCCACTTT
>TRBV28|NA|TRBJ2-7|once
CASSSAPTALYEQYF
TGTGCCAGCAGTTCCGCACCGACAGCCCTCTACGAGCAGTACTTC
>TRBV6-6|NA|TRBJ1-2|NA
CASSYSGRGGYTF
TGTGCCAGCAGTTACTCTGGCCGCGGGGGCTACACCTTC
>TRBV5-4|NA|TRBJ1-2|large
CASSFSGGSNGYTF
TGTGCCAGCAGCTTCAGCGGGGGAAGCAATGGCTACACCTTC
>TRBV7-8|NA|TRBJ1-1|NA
CASSLDWGTEAFF
TGTGCCAGCAGCTTAGACTGGGGCACTGAAGCTTTCTTT
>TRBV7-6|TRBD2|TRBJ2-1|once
CASSSFAGGPHNEQFF
TGTGCCAGCAGCTCTTTCGCGGGGGGGCCCCACAATGAGCAGTTCTTC
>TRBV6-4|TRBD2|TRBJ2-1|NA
CASSDSGTSVDEQFF
TGTGCCAGCAGTGACTCCGGGACTAGCGTCGATGAGCAGTTCTTC
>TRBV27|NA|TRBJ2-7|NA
CASSRIGVLSYEQYF
TGTGCCAGCAGTAGAATTGGGGTCCTATCCTACGAGCAGTACTTC